Presented here are 9 T cell receptor beta chains from one specimen sequenced in a study of T cells in localized non-small cell lung cancer. The method was immunoSEQ multiplex PCR; TCRdb's version includes in-frame clones alone and lacks a portion of them. Found here are tens of thousands of clones, 88% of them singletons; the top ten hold under 25%. The sequenced sample was peripheral blood, obtained before any cancer treatment. These receptors were obtained from a woman aged 40-70 years with stage I squamous cell lung carcinoma.

Written as DNA, the CDR3 is TGTGCCACCTCGGGCGGGGTATGGAATCAGCCCCAGCATTTT. It specifies CATSGGVWNQPQHF. This chain links TRBV2 with TRBJ1-5; D is ambiguous. V shed 10 bases and J shed 4 bases, with 17 bases lying between them. CDR1 is SNHLY, CDR2 FYNNEI, per germline. The CDR3 is made up of 14 amino acids.

The chain couples TRBV5-6 to TRBJ1-1; no firm D call. The germline V and J ends were trimmed by 2 bases and 1 base, with 6 bases remaining between them. The germline V gene encodes CDR1 SGHDT and CDR2 YYEEEE. CDR3 size: 13 residues. The CDR3 bases are TGTGCCAGCAGCTTAGCCTCGAACACTGAAGCTTTCTTT. Translated, it gives CASSLASNTEAFF.

This clone has only a few counts. The chain combines TRBV28 with TRBJ1-6; 7 bases line up with TRBD1. The CDR3 extends over 16 amino acids. The J segment lost 7 bases and the V segment lost 6 bases, leaving 12 bases of the junction unmatched. CDR1 is MDHEN, CDR2 SYDVKM, per germline. This CDR3 is CASSFRVDRRNSPLHF. In DNA form, the CDR3 reads TGTGCCAGCAGCTTTCGGGTGGACAGGAGAAATTCACCCCTCCACTTT. Drawing the rest from reference TRBV28 and TRBJ1-6, the complete variable domain is DVKVTQSSRYLVKRTGEKVFLECVQDMDHENMFWYRQDPGLGLRLIYFSYDVKMKEKGDIPEGYSVSREKKERFSLILESASTNQTSMYLCASSFRVDRRNSPLHFGNGTRLTVT.

A single count supports this clone. V usage is TRBV30 and J usage is TRBJ2-5; 7 bases match TRBD1. The CDR3 length is 14 residues. Germline CDR1 and CDR2: GTSNPN and SVGIG (reference sequence). V lost 4 bases, J lost 5 bases, and 10 bases stayed unmatched. Written as DNA, the CDR3 is TGTGCCTGGACTCGACAGGGTTGGGGGGAGACCCAGTACTTC. Translated: CAWTRQGWGETQYF.

The chain employs TRBV18 and TRBJ2-5; tentative D call: TRBD2 (6 bases). Germline V gene sequence: CDR1 KGHSH, CDR2 LQKENI. The length of the CDR3 is 13 residues. The germline V and J ends were trimmed by 2 bases and 4 bases, with 8 bases remaining between them. CDR3: CASSPGLSETQYF. CDR3 nucleotide sequence: TGTGCCAGCTCACCAGGACTATCAGAGACCCAGTACTTC.

The V and J genes are TRBV7-9 and TRBJ2-1; TRBD1 is a possible D gene (5 bases). CDR1 is SEHNR and CDR2 is FQNEAQ in the germline V gene (reference sequence). V dropped 11 bases and J dropped 5 bases, with 16 bases sitting between them. This CDR3 is built from 13 residues. The CDR3 protein is CAGARDNDNEQFF. In DNA form, the CDR3 reads TGTGCCGGGGCCCGAGACAACGACAATGAGCAGTTCTTC.

In DNA form, the CDR3 reads TGTGCCAGCAGTGAAGCGCGAAACCCGGACAGAGAAGAATACTCCTACGAGCAGTACTTC. As protein: CASSEARNPDREEYSYEQYF. The J gene is TRBJ2-7, the V gene TRBV2; D perhaps matches TRBD1 (6 bases). This CDR3 has 20 amino acids. Trimming shortened V by 0 bases and J by 0 bases, and 24 bases separated the two germline ends. The germline V gene has CDR1 SNHLY and CDR2 FYNNEI.

This clone was detected a few times. The rearrangement joins TRBV19 to TRBJ1-5; possibly TRBD1 for D (5 bases). This CDR3 is built from 15 residues. CDR1 is LNHDA and CDR2 is SQIVND in the germline V gene (reference sequence). Trimming took off 5 bases at V and 2 bases at J, with 13 bases between the two ends. CDR3 sequence (DNA): TGTGCCAGTAGTTTGAGACAGATTGGCAATCAGCCCCAGCATTTT. Protein: CASSLRQIGNQPQHF.

The V gene is TRBV6-5, the J gene TRBJ2-1, with TRBD2 matching 8 bases. CDR3 length: 14 amino acids. CDR1 is MNHEY and CDR2 is SVGAGI in the germline V gene. Trimming took 6 bases from V and 1 from J; bases not matched to a gene: 2. CDR3 nucleotides: TGTGCCAGCAGAGGCGGGGGGTCCTACAATGAGCAGTTCTTC. This encodes CASRGGGSYNEQFF.